This TCR beta chain derives from a study of T cell repertoires in cytomegalovirus infection. Each CDR3 protein is one row after TCRdb ran MiXCR on the reads. Found here are hundreds of thousands of distinct CDR3 sequences, around a sixth of them singletons; the top ten hold around 12%. The CDR3 totals 13 residues. After removal of 6 bases from V and 4 bases from J, the junction contained 4 bases not matched to a gene. CDR1 and CDR2 (germline): DFQATT, SNEGSKA (reference sequence). Sequencing input: PBMCs. The gene calls are TRBV20-1 and TRBJ1-5, with 9 bases that match TRBD1. The sequence was obtained from a human donor in good health (CMV status not recorded). Some clones in this sample may be carry-over from other donors' samples. The CDR3 reads CSAKTGGNQPQHF. The CDR3 DNA is TGCAGTGCCAAGACAGGGGGTAATCAGCCCCAGCATTTT.